The 17 T cell receptor beta chains in this list originate from one sample, sequenced in a study of T cell responses to AZD1222 COVID-19 vaccine. Only in-frame clones appear in the TCRdb table, and some are missing; sequencing was by immunoSEQ multiplex PCR. Counted here are 100,000 or so clones, approximately 84% occurring once; the ten biggest clones make up 15% to 20%. Source: peripheral blood, taken on day 0 of AZD1222 vaccination. The receptor set was obtained from an adult in good health.

The chain employs TRBV28 and TRBJ2-7; the match to TRBD1 covers 7 bases. The germline V gene encodes CDR1 MDHEN and CDR2 SYDVKM. With V trimmed by 1 base and J by 4 bases, 4 bases remained unmatched. The CDR3 totals 14 residues. For the CDR3, the DNA is TGTGCCAGCAGTTTATTCGGGACAGCTTACGAGCAGTACTTC. This translates into CASSLFGTAYEQYF.

The CDR3 here is CASSRGTGNQGEQYF. The CDR3 DNA follows: TGCGCCAGCAGCCGAGGGACAGGGAATCAGGGCGAGCAGTACTTC. The rearrangement joins TRBV4-1 to TRBJ2-7; 9 bases agree with TRBD1. CDR1 is MGHRA, CDR2 YSYEKL, per germline. V lost 4 bases to trimming and J lost 6 bases; unmatched junction nucleotides: 10. This CDR3 is 15 amino acids long.

The rearrangement joins TRBV25-1 to TRBJ2-1, with 10 bases identical to TRBD2. The V gene's germline CDR1 is MGHDK and CDR2 SYGVNS. The CDR3 is 15 residues long. With V trimmed by 4 bases and J by 6 bases, 6 bases remained unmatched. The CDR3 nucleotides read TGTGCCAGCAGTGCCGGGACTAGCGCAGGCAATGAGCAGTTCTTC. Amino acid sequence: CASSAGTSAGNEQFF.

This clone was picked up one time. J is TRBJ2-5 and V is TRBV5-1; 8 positions match TRBD2. The CDR3 loop spans 16 amino acids. J gave up 4 bases and V 0 bases, and 8 bases lay outside the gene matches. Germline V gene lookup returns CDR1 SGHRS and CDR2 YFSETQ. The DNA for the CDR3 is TGCGCCAGCAGCTTGGTCGCGGGAGGTGGGGGAGAGACCCAGTACTTC. It yields the protein CASSLVAGGGGETQYF.

This clone has just one count. V is TRBV7-9 and J is TRBJ2-7; D is uncertain. The CDR3 contains 12 residues. Trimming took 1 base from V and 7 from J, leaving 8 bases between them. In germline, CDR1 is SEHNR, CDR2 FQNEAQ (reference sequence). For the CDR3, the DNA is TGTGCCAGCAGCTTAGTAGGCTGGGAGCAGTACTTC. Translated, it gives CASSLVGWEQYF.

V is TRBV5-1 and J is TRBJ1-2; possibly TRBD1 for D (5 bases). V lost 0 bases and J lost 2, with 11 bases in between. The germline CDR1 and CDR2 sequences are SGHRS and YFSETQ. The length of the CDR3 is 15 residues. The CDR3 spells CASSLAGGWNYGYTF. CDR3 bases: TGCGCCAGCAGCTTGGCTGGGGGGTGGAACTATGGCTACACCTTC.

This chain connects TRBV27 to TRBJ2-3; D remains unclear. CDR1 and CDR2 (germline): MNHEY, SMNVEV (reference sequence). The CDR3 length is 13 residues. V was pared by 4 bases and J by 0 bases, with 5 bases between. The CDR3 sequence: CASSYTSTDTQYF. The CDR3 region has the DNA TGTGCCAGCAGTTATACTAGCACAGATACGCAGTATTTT.

The chain is built from TRBV19 and TRBJ1-4; D is unresolved. The CDR3 has 12 residues. Deletions cut 3 bases from V and 4 bases from J, with 3 bases between. CDR1 and CDR2 from the germline V gene are LNHDA and SQIVND (reference sequence). The CDR3 here is CASSISNEKLFF. CDR3 DNA sequence: TGTGCCAGTAGTATCAGTAATGAAAAACTGTTTTTT.

The chain combines TRBV12-5 with TRBJ1-6, with a tentative D call TRBD1 (5 bases). Germline assignment: CDR1 LGHNT and CDR2 FRNRAP. Trimming took off 7 bases at V and 10 bases at J, with 23 bases between the two ends. The CDR3 covers 16 residues. The CDR3: CASAKWGMGQRSPLHF. CDR3 sequence (DNA): TGTGCTAGTGCCAAGTGGGGGATGGGCCAGAGGTCACCCCTCCACTTT. The full variable domain, with the rest looked up from reference TRBV12-5 and TRBJ1-6, is DARVTQTPRHKVTEMGQEVTMRCQPILGHNTVFWYRQTMMQGLELLAYFRNRAPLDDSGMPKDRFSAEMPDATLATLKIQPSEPRDSAVYFCASAKWGMGQRSPLHFGNGTRLTVT.

V is TRBV6-6 and J is TRBJ2-7; weak D call: TRBD1 (6 bases). The CDR3 length is 14 residues. Germline V lookup: CDR1 MNHNY, CDR2 SVGAGI (reference sequence). Trimming cost V 4 bases and J 5 bases, with 15 bases left between them. In nucleotides, the CDR3 is TGTGCCAGCAGTTTCACAGGGCGTTTCGACGAGCAGTACTTC. Its protein product is CASSFTGRFDEQYF.

V gene TRBV5-1 combines with J gene TRBJ2-3; D is undetermined. The germline CDR1 and CDR2 sequences are SGHRS and YFSETQ. V dropped 1 base and J dropped 3 bases, with 12 bases sitting between them. The CDR3 is 15 residues long. The CDR3 here is CASSLSPLGTDTQYF. In DNA form, the CDR3 reads TGCGCCAGCAGCTTGTCACCCCTGGGGACAGATACGCAGTATTTT.

This clone occurred a few times. The chain joins TRBV30 to TRBJ1-1; D is unclear. This CDR3 region has 13 residues. Looked up from germline, CDR1 is GTSNPN and CDR2 is SVGIG (reference sequence). Trimming pared 2 bases from V and 2 bases from J, leaving 9 bases between. The CDR3 loop reads CAWSRDYNTEAFF. For the CDR3, the DNA is TGTGCCTGGAGTCGGGATTATAACACTGAAGCTTTCTTT.

This clone was detected a few times. The chain uses TRBV7-2 and TRBJ1-5, with a weak D call TRBD1 (5 bases). The CDR3 has 15 residues. Germline V lookup: CDR1 SGHTA, CDR2 FQGNSA. Trimming pared 4 bases from V and 7 bases from J, leaving 17 bases between. This CDR3 is CASSYRQGNGQPQHF. The CDR3, as DNA: TGTGCCAGCAGCTATCGTCAGGGAAACGGACAGCCCCAGCATTTT. The full variable domain, with the rest looked up from reference TRBV7-2 and TRBJ1-5, is GAGVSQSPSNKVTEKGKDVELRCDPISGHTALYWYRQSLGQGLEFLIYFQGNSAPDKSGLPSDRFSAERTGGSVSTLTIQRTQQEDSAVYLCASSYRQGNGQPQHFGDGTRLSIL.

The chain recombines TRBV9 with TRBJ2-3; TRBD1 might be the D (6 bases). Germline V lookup: CDR1 SGDLS, CDR2 YYNGEE. There are 16 residues in the CDR3. The germline V and J ends were trimmed by 3 bases and 2 bases, with 16 bases remaining between them. CDR3 nucleotide sequence: TGTGCCAGCAGCGAGACGGGACAATCACACACAGATACGCAGTATTTT. This translates into CASSETGQSHTDTQYF.

This chain connects TRBV6-1 to TRBJ1-2, with D possibly being TRBD1 (5 bases). V was trimmed by 0 bases and J by 4 bases, leaving 15 bases between them. CDR1 is MNHNS and CDR2 is SASEGT in the germline V gene. This CDR3 is built from 16 residues. The CDR3 DNA sequence: TGTGCCAGCAGTGAAGCGCTGGGGCAGGCAGGCTATGGCTACACCTTC. Its translation is CASSEALGQAGYGYTF.

The CDR3 protein is CASSWGNQETQYF. The CDR3 nucleotides read TGTGCCAGCAGCTGGGGCAACCAAGAGACCCAGTACTTC. The chain joins TRBV7-8 to TRBJ2-5; possibly TRBD1 for D (5 bases). Germline V gives CDR1 SGHVS, CDR2 FQNEAQ. Trimming pared 4 bases from V and 0 bases from J, leaving 6 bases between. This CDR3 contains 13 residues. The complete variable domain, with remaining parts taken from reference TRBV7-8 and TRBJ2-5, reads GAGVSQSPRYKVAKRGQDVALRCDPISGHVSLFWYQQALGQGPEFLTYFQNEAQLDKSGLPSDRFFAERPEGSVSTLKIQRTQQEDSAVYLCASSWGNQETQYFGPGTRLLVL.

This sequence joins TRBV24-1 and TRBJ2-3; TRBD1 aligns across 9 bases. The junction had 4 bases not matched to a gene; V was cut back by 3 bases and J by 1 base. Looked up from germline, CDR1 is KGHDR and CDR2 is SFDVKD. The length of the CDR3 is 16 residues. Here the CDR3 DNA reads TGTGCCACCAGTGATCCCACAGGGGGCGGCACAGATACGCAGTATTTT. It specifies CATSDPTGGGTDTQYF.